Listed here is a single T cell receptor (beta chain). Its antigen is undetermined. The record originates from a study of shared clonotypes between healthy human individuals. The study, taken as a whole, reports: Among a few donors, 4.5% to 5.5% of naive CD4 clonotypes were found in common.

Deep-level settings were used for running the assay. This table comes from immunoSEQ multiplex PCR, and its TCRdb copy is limited to in-frame clones, with some not included. Of around 600,000 clones listed, 98% are singletons. The naive CD8 fraction comprised CD45RO-negative cells positively selected for CCR7 and excluded terminally differentiated effector memory CD45RA+ cells. The clonotype originates from a man aged 25 to 40 in good health. The source material was naive CD8+ T cells sorted from blood.

CDR3 sequence reads: CASARPGQGLGEQYF. CDR3 coding DNA: TGTGCCAGCGCCCGGCCGGGACAGGGTTTAGGCGAGCAGTACTTC. The chain is built from TRBV5-8 and TRBJ2-7, with 9 bases matching TRBD1. Losses at the gene ends were 7 bases for V and 6 bases for J; bases not matched to a gene: 14. The CDR3 has 15 amino acids. Germline V gene lookup returns CDR1 SGHTS and CDR2 YDEGEE.